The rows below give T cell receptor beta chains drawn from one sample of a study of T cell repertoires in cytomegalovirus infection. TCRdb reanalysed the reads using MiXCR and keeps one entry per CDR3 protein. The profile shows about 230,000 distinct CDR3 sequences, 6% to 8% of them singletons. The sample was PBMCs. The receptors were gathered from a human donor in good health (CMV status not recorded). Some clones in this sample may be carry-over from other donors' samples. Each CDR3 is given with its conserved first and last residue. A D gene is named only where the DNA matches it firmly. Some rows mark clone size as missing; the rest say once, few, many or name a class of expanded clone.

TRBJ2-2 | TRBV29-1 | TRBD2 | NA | CSVRTSGVGELFF | TGCAGCGTTCGGACTAGCGGGGTCGGGGAGCTGTTTTTT
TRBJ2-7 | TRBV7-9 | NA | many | CASSLEERQYF | TGTGCCAGCAGCTTAGAGGAGAGGCAGTACTTC
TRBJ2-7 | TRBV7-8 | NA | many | CASSYRWGRPYEQYF | TGTGCCAGCAGCTACCGCTGGGGTAGGCCCTACGAGCAGTACTTC
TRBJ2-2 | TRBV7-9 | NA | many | CASSPRRSSKDTGELFF | TGTGCCAGCAGCCCTCGTCGTAGTTCGAAGGACACCGGGGAGCTGTTTTTT
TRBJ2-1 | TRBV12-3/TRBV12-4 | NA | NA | CASSLKGSPYNEQFF | TGTGCCAGCAGTTTAAAGGGGTCTCCCTACAATGAGCAGTTCTTC
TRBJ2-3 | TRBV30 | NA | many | CAWSVVGENTQYF | TGTGCCTGGTCCGTGGTAGGGGAAAATACGCAGTATTTT
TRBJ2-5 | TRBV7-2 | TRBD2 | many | CASKSGGAGTQYF | TGTGCCAGCAAAAGCGGGGGGGCCGGGACCCAGTACTTC
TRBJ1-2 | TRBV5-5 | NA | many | CASSLTAIGYTF | TGTGCCAGCAGCTTGACGGCAATTGGCTACACCTTC
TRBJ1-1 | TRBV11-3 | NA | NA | CASSFGKGEAFF | TGTGCCAGCAGCTTTGGTAAGGGTGAAGCTTTCTTT
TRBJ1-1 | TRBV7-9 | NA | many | CASSLSGEGTEAFF | TGTGCCAGCAGCTTGTCAGGGGAGGGCACTGAAGCTTTCTTT
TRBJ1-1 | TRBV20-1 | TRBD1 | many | CSAPAPGQGTEAFF | TGCAGTGCGCCAGCCCCGGGACAGGGAACTGAAGCTTTCTTT
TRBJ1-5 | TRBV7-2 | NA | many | CASSSGGGDGQPQHF | TGTGCCAGCAGCTCCGGGGGGGGTGACGGTCAGCCCCAGCATTTT
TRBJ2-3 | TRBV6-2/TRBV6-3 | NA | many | CASSSRTGGVTDTQYF | TGTGCCAGCAGTTCCCGGACAGGAGGGGTTACAGATACGCAGTATTTT
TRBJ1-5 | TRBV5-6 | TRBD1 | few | CASSFGTGVNQPQHF | TGTGCCAGCAGCTTTGGGACAGGCGTAAATCAGCCCCAGCATTTT
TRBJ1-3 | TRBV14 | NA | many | CASSGQTSSGNTIYF | TGTGCCAGCAGCGGGCAGACGAGCTCTGGAAACACCATATATTTT
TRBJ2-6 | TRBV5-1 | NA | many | CASSLVIPTTSGANVLTF | TGCGCCAGCAGCTTGGTTATCCCTACTACATCTGGGGCCAACGTCCTGACTTTC
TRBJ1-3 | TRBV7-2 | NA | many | CASSLGGGPGNTIYF | TGTGCCAGCAGCTTAGGGGGCGGCCCTGGAAACACCATATATTTT
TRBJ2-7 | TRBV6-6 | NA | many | CASSYGVGELRYNYEQYF | TGTGCCAGCAGTTACGGGGTCGGGGAACTGAGGTATAATTACGAGCAGTACTTC
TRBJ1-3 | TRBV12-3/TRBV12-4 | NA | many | CASSLDRQFGNTIYF | TGTGCCAGCAGTTTAGATCGACAATTCGGAAACACCATATATTTT
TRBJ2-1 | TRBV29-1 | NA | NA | CSVVVEPKPLQQFF | TGCAGCGTTGTAGTGGAACCAAAACCCCTCCAGCAGTTCTTC
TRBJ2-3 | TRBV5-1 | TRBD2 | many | CASSREPGLGAADTQYF | TGCGCCAGCAGCCGAGAACCGGGACTAGGAGCAGCAGATACGCAGTATTTT
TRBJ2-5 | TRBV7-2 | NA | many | CASSSVDGGTQETQYF | TGTGCCAGCAGCTCAGTTGATGGCGGGACCCAAGAGACCCAGTACTTC
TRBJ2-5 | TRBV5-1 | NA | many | CASSPGLYQETQYF | TGCGCCAGCAGCCCCGGACTCTACCAAGAGACCCAGTACTTC
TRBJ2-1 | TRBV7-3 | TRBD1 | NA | CASSLSYRGNEQFF | TGTGCCAGCAGCTTATCTTACAGGGGAAATGAGCAGTTCTTC
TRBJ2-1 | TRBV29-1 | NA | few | CSVEYVWSGNGEQFF | TGCAGCGTTGAATATGTTTGGTCCGGTAATGGTGAGCAGTTCTTC
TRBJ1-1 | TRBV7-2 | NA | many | CASSFGPGDAEAFF | TGTGCCAGCAGCTTTGGACCTGGGGACGCTGAAGCTTTCTTT
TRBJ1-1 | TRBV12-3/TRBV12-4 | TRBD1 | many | CASSRTGDGKAFF | TGTGCCAGCAGCCGTACAGGGGATGGCAAAGCTTTCTTT
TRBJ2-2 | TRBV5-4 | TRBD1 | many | CASSLGQGTGELFF | TGTGCCAGCAGCTTGGGACAGGGGACCGGGGAGCTGTTTTTT
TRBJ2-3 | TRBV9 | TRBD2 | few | CASSARSGGTDTQYF | TGTGCCAGCAGCGCCCGAAGCGGGGGCACAGATACGCAGTATTTT
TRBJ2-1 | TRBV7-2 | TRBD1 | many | CASSWTGPSDNEQFF | TGTGCCAGCAGCTGGACAGGGCCTAGCGACAATGAGCAGTTCTTC
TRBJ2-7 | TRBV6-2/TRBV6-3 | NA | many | CASSEPYEQYF | TGTGCCAGCAGCGAACCTTACGAGCAGTACTTC